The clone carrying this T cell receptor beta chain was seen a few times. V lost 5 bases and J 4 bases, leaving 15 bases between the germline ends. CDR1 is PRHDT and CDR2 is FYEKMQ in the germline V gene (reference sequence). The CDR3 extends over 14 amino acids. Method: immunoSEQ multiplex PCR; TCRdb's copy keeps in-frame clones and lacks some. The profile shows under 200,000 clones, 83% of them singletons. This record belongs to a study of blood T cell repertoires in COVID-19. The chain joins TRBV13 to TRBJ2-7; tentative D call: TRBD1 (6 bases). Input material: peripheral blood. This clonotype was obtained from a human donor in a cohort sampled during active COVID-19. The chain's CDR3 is CASSTQGNWYEQYF. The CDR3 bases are TGTGCCAGCAGCACACAGGGAAATTGGTACGAGCAGTACTTC.